The 5 T cell receptor beta chains below all came from one sample that was sequenced in a study of blood T cell repertoires in COVID-19. Repertoires were generated with immunoSEQ multiplex PCR, while TCRdb's copy carries only in-frame clones and drops some. There are under 200,000 clones in the sample; approximately 88% occur only once, and roughly 2.9% lies in the top ten. Sequencing was done on a sample of peripheral blood. The receptors were gathered from a woman aged 60-70 years with acute or convalescent COVID-19.

The CDR3 coding sequence is TGCGCCAGCAGCACGACTAGTGGGAAGCCCAAAAACATTCAGTACTTC. Translated: CASSTTSGKPKNIQYF. The chain is built from TRBV5-1 and TRBJ2-4, with D perhaps TRBD2 (6 bases). Germline CDR1 is SGHRS and CDR2 is YFSETQ. This CDR3 region has 16 residues. Deletions cut 4 bases from V and 2 bases from J, with 16 bases between.

This clone was counted only a few times. The chain couples TRBV19 to TRBJ2-1; possibly TRBD2 for D (5 bases). V was cut by 1 base and J by 6 bases, with 16 bases left in between. The CDR3 contains 16 residues. Germline values: CDR1 LNHDA, CDR2 SQIVND (reference sequence). CDR3 DNA: TGTGCCAGTAGTATAGGAAGACGGAGGTGGGGCAATGAGCAGTTCTTC. Its translation: CASSIGRRRWGNEQFF.

This chain links TRBV3-1 (or the pseudogene TRBV3-2) with TRBJ1-2; 10 bases line up with TRBD1. J gave up 4 bases and V 2 bases, and 16 bases lay outside the gene matches. Germline lookup yields CDR1 LGHDT and CDR2 YNNKEL (reference sequence). This CDR3 is 19 amino acids long. CDR3 bases: TGTGCCAGCAGCCAATACCCCGGGACAGGGGAGTTCTTAGTCTATGGCTACACCTTC. It encodes CASSQYPGTGEFLVYGYTF.

The CDR3 DNA sequence: TGTGCCACCAGTTCCCGGGACAGGGGGTTCAATCAGCCCCAGCATTTT. This encodes CATSSRDRGFNQPQHF. The chain uses TRBV24-1 and TRBJ1-5, with TRBD1 matching over 11 bases. Trimming cost V 6 bases and J 3 bases; bases outside gene matches: 6. CDR1 KGHDR and CDR2 SFDVKD come from the germline V gene. The CDR3 contains 16 residues.

V usage is TRBV2 and J usage is TRBJ2-2; the D is unclear. V was trimmed by 5 bases and J by 4 bases, leaving 11 bases between them. The germline V gene encodes CDR1 SNHLY and CDR2 FYNNEI. This CDR3 is built from 14 residues. CDR3 loop: CASSNQVGTGELFF. As DNA, the CDR3 is TGTGCCAGCAGTAATCAGGTTGGCACCGGGGAGCTGTTTTTT.